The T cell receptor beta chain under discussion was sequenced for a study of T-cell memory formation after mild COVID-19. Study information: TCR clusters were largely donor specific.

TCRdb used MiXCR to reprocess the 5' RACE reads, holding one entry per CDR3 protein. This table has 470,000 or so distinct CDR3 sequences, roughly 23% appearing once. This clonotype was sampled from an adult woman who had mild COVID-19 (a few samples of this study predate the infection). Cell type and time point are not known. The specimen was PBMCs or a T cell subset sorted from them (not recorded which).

CDR3 loop: CASSVGTGESMNTEAFF. Here the CDR3 DNA reads TGTGCCAGCAGCGTAGGGACAGGGGAAAGTATGAACACTGAAGCTTTCTTT. The chain employs TRBV9 and TRBJ1-1; 9 nucleotides agree with TRBD1. The CDR3 consists of 17 residues. In germline, CDR1 is SGDLS, CDR2 YYNGEE. The V segment lost 0 bases and the J segment 0 bases; nucleotides outside the gene matches: 6.